The present T cell receptor (beta chain) was sequenced within a study of blood T cell repertoires in COVID-19. Study background: COVID-19 samples, acute and convalescent, were from the United States, Italy and Spain. T cells, B-cell-depleted T cells, or PBMCs provided the cDNA or gDNA that served as material.

Per the authors' pipeline: Reference gene primer amplification yielded estimated nucleated cell counts. Using immunoSEQ multiplex PCR, the repertoire was profiled, and TCRdb retains in-frame clones only, with some absent. That table is the source of V, J and clone size, and D and trimming were worked out from the DNA. The table records 99,000 or so clones, almost 90% of them present only once. The origin of this receptor is a man aged 50-60 years with COVID-19, enrolled during active disease. Sequenced: peripheral blood.

As DNA, the CDR3 is TGTGCCAGCAGTCCTTCGAACGGGCCCCAGCATTTT. Amino acid sequence: CASSPSNGPQHF. The rearrangement uses TRBV2 and TRBJ1-5; D gene uncertain. Germline assignment: CDR1 SNHLY and CDR2 FYNNEI. V lost 5 bases, J lost 9 bases, and 11 bases lay in between. This CDR3 comprises 12 residues.